This T cell receptor (beta chain) derives from a study of blood T cell repertoires in COVID-19. Study as a whole: Material from acute and convalescent COVID-19 was sourced from the United States, Italy and Spain. PBMCs, B-cell-depleted T cells, or T cells provided the cDNA or gDNA that made up the material.

The V gene end was trimmed by 8 bases and the J gene end by 6 bases; junction bases not matched to a gene: 13. The CDR3 consists of 14 residues. Germline V CDR1 and CDR2: MNHEY, SVGAGI. In the authors' workflow: How many nucleated cells were present was estimated from reference gene primer amplification. Clones were sequenced by immunoSEQ multiplex PCR, and TCRdb holds only the in-frame ones, with some missing. The DNA was the basis for D and trimming; V, J and clone size are from that table. The table includes 240,000 or so clones, about 85% detected once. This clone was counted between two and nine times.

The TCR comes from a young man who had recovered from COVID-19. The J gene is TRBJ2-7, the V gene TRBV6-5; TRBD2 matches at 7 bases. Sequencing was performed on peripheral blood. This CDR3 reads CASQENWGGTEQYF. The CDR3, as DNA: TGTGCCAGCCAAGAGAACTGGGGAGGGACCGAGCAGTACTTC.